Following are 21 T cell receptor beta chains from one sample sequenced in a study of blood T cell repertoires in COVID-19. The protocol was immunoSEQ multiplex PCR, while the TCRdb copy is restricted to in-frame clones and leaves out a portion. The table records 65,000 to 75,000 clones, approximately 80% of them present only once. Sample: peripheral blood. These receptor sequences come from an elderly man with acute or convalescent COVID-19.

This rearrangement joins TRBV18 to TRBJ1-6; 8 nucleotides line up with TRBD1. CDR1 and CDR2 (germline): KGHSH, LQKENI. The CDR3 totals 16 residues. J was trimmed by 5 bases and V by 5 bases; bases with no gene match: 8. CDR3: CASSEGQGRNNSPLHF. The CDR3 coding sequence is TGTGCCAGCTCAGAAGGACAGGGCCGGAATAATTCACCCCTCCACTTT.

DNA of the CDR3: TGTGCCAGCAGTCCCCACAGGGAAGGGTATGGCTACACCTTC. Protein sequence: CASSPHREGYGYTF. This chain connects TRBV27 to TRBJ1-2, with a weak D call TRBD1 (6 bases). The V end was cut by 5 bases, the J end by 5 bases, with 15 bases between. CDR3 length equals 14 residues. Germline V gene lookup returns CDR1 MNHEY and CDR2 SMNVEV (reference sequence).

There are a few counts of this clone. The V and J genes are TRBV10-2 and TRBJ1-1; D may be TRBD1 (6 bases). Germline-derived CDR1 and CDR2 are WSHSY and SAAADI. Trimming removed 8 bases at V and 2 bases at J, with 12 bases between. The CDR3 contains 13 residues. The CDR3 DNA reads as TGCGCCAGCCAAGGACAGTTTAACACTGAAGCTTTCTTT. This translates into CASQGQFNTEAFF.

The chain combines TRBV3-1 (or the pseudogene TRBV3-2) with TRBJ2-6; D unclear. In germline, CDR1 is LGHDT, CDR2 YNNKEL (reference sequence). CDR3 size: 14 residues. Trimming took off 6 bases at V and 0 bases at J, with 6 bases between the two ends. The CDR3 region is CASRETSGANVLTF. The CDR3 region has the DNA TGTGCCAGCAGGGAGACCTCTGGGGCCAACGTCCTGACTTTC.

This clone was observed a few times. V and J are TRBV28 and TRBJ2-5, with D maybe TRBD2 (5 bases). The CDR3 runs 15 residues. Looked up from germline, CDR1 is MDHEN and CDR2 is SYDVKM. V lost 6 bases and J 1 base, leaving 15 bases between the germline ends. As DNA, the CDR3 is TGTGCCAGCAGGGAGGTTCCGGGGATCCAAGAGACCCAGTACTTC. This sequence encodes CASREVPGIQETQYF.

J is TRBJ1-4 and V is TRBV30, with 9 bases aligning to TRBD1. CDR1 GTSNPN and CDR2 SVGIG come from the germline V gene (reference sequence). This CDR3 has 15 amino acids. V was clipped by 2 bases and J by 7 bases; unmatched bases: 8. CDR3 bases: TGTGCCTGGAGTCTGACAGGGGGTTGGTCTGAAAAACTGTTTTTT. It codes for CAWSLTGGWSEKLFF. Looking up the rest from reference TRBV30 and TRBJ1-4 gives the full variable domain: SQTIHQWPATLVQPVGSPLSLECTVEGTSNPNLYWYRQAAGRGLQLLFYSVGIGQISSEVPQNLSASRPQDRQFILSSKKLLLSDSGFYLCAWSLTGGWSEKLFFGSGTQLSVL.

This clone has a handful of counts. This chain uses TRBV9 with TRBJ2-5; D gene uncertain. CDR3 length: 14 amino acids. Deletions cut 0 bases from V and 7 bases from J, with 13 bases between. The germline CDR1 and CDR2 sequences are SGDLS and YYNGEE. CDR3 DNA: TGTGCCAGCAGCGTAGCCTACCGAGCAGGGACCCAGTACTTC. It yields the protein CASSVAYRAGTQYF.

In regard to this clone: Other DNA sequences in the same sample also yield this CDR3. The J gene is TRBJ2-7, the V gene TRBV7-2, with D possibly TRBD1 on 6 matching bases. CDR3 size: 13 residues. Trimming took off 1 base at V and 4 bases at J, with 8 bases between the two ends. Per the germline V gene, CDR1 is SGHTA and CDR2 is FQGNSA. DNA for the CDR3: TGTGCCAGCAGCTTAGGGGGGCAGTACGAGCAGTACTTC. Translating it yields CASSLGGQYEQYF.

The CDR3 DNA follows: TGTGCCAGCACTGAGCCCGGGAATCGCCCCTACAATGAGCAGTTCTTC. Translated: CASTEPGNRPYNEQFF. The chain links TRBV6-1 to TRBJ2-1, with TRBD2 as a possible D gene (5 bases). Between the trimmed V and J ends, which lost 7 bases and 2 bases, there was a span of 18 bases. This CDR3 contains 16 residues. CDR1 and CDR2 from the germline V gene are MNHNS and SASEGT.

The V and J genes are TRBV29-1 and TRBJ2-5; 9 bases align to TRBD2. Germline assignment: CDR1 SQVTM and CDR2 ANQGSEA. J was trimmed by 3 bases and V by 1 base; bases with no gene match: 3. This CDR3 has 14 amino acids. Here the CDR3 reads CSVEARLAEETQYF. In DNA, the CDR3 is TGCAGCGTTGAAGCCCGACTAGCGGAAGAGACCCAGTACTTC.

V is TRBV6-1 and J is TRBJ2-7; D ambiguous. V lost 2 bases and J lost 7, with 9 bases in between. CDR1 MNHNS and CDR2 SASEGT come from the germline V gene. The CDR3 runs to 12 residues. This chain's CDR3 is CASSEQAREQYF. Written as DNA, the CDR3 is TGTGCCAGCAGTGAACAGGCCCGGGAGCAGTACTTC.

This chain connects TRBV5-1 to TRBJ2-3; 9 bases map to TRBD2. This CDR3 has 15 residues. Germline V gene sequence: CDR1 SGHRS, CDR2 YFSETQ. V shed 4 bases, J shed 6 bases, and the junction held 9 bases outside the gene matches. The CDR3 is CASSQALAGTDTQYF. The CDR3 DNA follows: TGCGCCAGCAGCCAGGCCCTAGCGGGAACGGATACGCAGTATTTT.

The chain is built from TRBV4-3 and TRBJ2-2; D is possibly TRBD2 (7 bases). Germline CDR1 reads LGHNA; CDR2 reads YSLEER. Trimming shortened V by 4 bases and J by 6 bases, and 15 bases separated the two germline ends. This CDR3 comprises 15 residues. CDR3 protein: CASSLGPGGAGELFF. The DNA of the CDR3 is TGCGCCAGCAGCCTGGGCCCGGGGGGCGCCGGGGAGCTGTTTTTT.

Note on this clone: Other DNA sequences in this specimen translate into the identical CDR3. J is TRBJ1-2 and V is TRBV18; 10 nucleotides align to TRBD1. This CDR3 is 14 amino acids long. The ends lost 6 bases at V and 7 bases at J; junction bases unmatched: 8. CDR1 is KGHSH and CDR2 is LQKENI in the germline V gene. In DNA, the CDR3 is TGTGCCAGCTCTCCTGGACAGGGGGAACGTGGCTACACCTTC. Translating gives CASSPGQGERGYTF.

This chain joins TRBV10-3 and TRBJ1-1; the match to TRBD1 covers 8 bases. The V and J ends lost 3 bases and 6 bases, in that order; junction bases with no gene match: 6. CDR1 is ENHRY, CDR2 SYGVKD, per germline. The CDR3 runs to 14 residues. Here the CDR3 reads CAISDSTGGPEAFF. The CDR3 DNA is TGTGCCATCAGTGACTCTACAGGGGGTCCTGAAGCTTTCTTT.

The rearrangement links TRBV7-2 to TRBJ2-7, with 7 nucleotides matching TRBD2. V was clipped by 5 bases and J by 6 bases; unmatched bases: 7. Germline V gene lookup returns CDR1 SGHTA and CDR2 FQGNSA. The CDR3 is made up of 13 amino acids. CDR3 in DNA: TGTGCCAGCAGCGGAACAACGGGGGGCGAGCAGTACTTC. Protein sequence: CASSGTTGGEQYF.

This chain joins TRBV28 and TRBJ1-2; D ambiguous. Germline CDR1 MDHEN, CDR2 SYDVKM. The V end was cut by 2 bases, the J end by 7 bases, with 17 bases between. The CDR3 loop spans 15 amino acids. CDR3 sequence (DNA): TGTGCCAGCAGTTTAGCCGGTGGAGGTTCGGGTGGCTACACCTTC. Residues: CASSLAGGGSGGYTF.

The CDR3 region has the DNA TGTGCCAGCAGTCCCCGCGGCACCCTGTCTGGGGCCAACGTCCTGACTTTC. It specifies CASSPRGTLSGANVLTF. The V and J genes are TRBV27 and TRBJ2-6; D gene unclear. Germline V gene lookup returns CDR1 MNHEY and CDR2 SMNVEV (reference sequence). Trimming left V 5 bases short and J 1 base short, with 15 bases between. The CDR3 runs to 17 residues.

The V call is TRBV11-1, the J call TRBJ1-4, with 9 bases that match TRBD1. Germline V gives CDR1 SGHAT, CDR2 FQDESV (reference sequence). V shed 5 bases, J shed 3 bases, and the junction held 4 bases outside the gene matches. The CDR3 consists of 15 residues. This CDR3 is CASSRRTGANEKLFF. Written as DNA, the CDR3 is TGTGCCAGCAGCCGCCGGACAGGGGCTAATGAAAAACTGTTTTTT.

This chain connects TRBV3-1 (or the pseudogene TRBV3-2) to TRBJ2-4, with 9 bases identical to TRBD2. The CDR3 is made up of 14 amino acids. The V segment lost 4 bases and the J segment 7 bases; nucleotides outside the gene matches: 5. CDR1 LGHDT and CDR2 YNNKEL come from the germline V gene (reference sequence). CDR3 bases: TGTGCCAGCAGCCTGGGACTAGCTCGGAACATTCAGTACTTC. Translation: CASSLGLARNIQYF.

The CDR3 DNA reads as TGCGCCAGCAGTAGTCCAAGAGATGTCGGGACAGCAGTTCTTTCAGACTACTACGAGCAGTACTTC. This encodes CASSSPRDVGTAVLSDYYEQYF. The chain combines TRBV5-1 with TRBJ2-7; 7 bases match TRBD1. V lost 5 bases to trimming and J lost 3 bases; unmatched junction nucleotides: 32. The CDR3 is 22 amino acids. Germline V lookup: CDR1 SGHRS, CDR2 YFSETQ.